One and the same sample provided the 24 T cell receptor beta chains below, sequenced in a study of T cells in Graves' hyperthyroidism and ophthalmopathy (dated by TCRdb to between 2018 and 2021). The method was multiplex PCR. Sequencing used an Illumina HiSeq 2000. Amplification of TCR beta CDR3 regions was carried out from RNA transcripts. The TCR CDR3 was subjected to a first round of RT-PCR using the HTBI primer set and the Qiagen OneStep RT-PCR kit. TCRdb trimmed public reads at Q25 via fastp, called clones via MiXCR and kept in-frame beta chains. Rows with one shared CDR3 protein collapse into an entry with the most common genes and DNA. The sample data list roughly 360,000 distinct CDR3 sequences, and roughly 14% of these were observed just once. Jointly, the top ten make up 20% of the sample. The sequenced sample consisted of blood. Receptors were obtained from a man younger than 45 with Graves' hyperthyroidism that later progressed to Graves' ophthalmopathy.

The rearrangement joins TRBV7-9 to TRBJ2-1; D assignment may be TRBD1 or TRBD2 (5 bases each). Germline loops: CDR1 SEHNR, CDR2 FQNEAQ (reference sequence). Trimming left V 5 bases short and J 5 bases short, with 31 bases between. The CDR3 runs 20 residues. The CDR3 sequence is CASSRTSSRARGHQNNEQFF. The CDR3 nucleotides read TGTGCCAGCAGCCGTACGTCGTCCAGGGCTCGGGGTCACCAAAACAATGAGCAGTTCTTC.

Ten or more counts support this clonotype. The chain joins TRBV7-3 to TRBJ2-3; 8 bases align to TRBD1. This CDR3 has 16 residues. The J segment lost 3 bases and the V segment lost 3 bases, leaving 8 bases of the junction unmatched. Germline V gene data show CDR1 as SGHTA and CDR2 as FQGTGA. The CDR3 protein is CASSFLRTGLTDTQYF. CDR3 nucleotides: TGTGCCAGCAGCTTCCTTCGGACAGGGCTGACAGATACGCAGTATTTT. Combining the CDR3 with reference TRBV7-3 and TRBJ2-3 gives the whole variable domain GAGVSQTPSNKVTEKGKYVELRCDPISGHTALYWYRQSLGQGPEFLIYFQGTGAADDSGLPNDRFFAVRPEGSVSTLKIQRTERGDSAVYLCASSFLRTGLTDTQYFGPGTRLTVL.

The chain combines TRBV30 with TRBJ2-3; either TRBD1 or TRBD2 may supply D (5 bases each). Germline V CDR1 and CDR2: GTSNPN, SVGIG (reference sequence). This CDR3 has 14 residues. V lost 5 bases and J lost 5, with 17 bases in between. The CDR3 DNA reads TGTGCCTGGGGACTGCGAGAAAGGGGAGATACGCAGTATTTT. Its translation: CAWGLRERGDTQYF.

The sample holds many counts of this clonotype. This rearrangement joins TRBV28 to TRBJ2-1; 9 bases are shared with TRBD1. The CDR3 loop spans 16 amino acids. Germline values: CDR1 MDHEN, CDR2 SYDVKM. V dropped 2 bases and J dropped 7; count of bases not matched to a gene: 9. The CDR3 bases are TGTGCCAGCAGTTTAACCCGGGACAGGGTATTGAATGAGCAGTTCTTC. Encoded protein: CASSLTRDRVLNEQFF.

This rearrangement joins TRBV12-3 or TRBV12-4 to TRBJ1-5; weak D call: TRBD1 (5 bases). CDR3 length: 16 amino acids. Trimming pared 3 bases from V and 0 bases from J, leaving 12 bases between. CDR3 region: CASSFRGSRSNQPQHF. CDR3 nucleotides: TGTGCCAGCAGTTTTAGGGGCAGTCGTAGCAATCAGCCCCAGCATTTT.

This clonotype was recorded many times. This rearrangement joins TRBV20-1 to TRBJ1-1; D not certain. Germline values: CDR1 DFQATT, CDR2 SNEGSKA (reference sequence). Trimming cost V 1 base and J 7 bases, with 13 bases left between them. This CDR3 comprises 13 residues. Here the CDR3 reads CSARALPQREAFF. In DNA form, the CDR3 reads TGCAGTGCTAGAGCCCTCCCCCAACGTGAAGCTTTCTTT.

This clonotype was recorded a few times. This could be a read error, since a much larger clone is one nucleotide away. The V call is TRBV2, the J call TRBJ1-1; D may be TRBD1 (5 bases). CDR1 SNHLY and CDR2 FYNNEI come from the germline V gene. This CDR3 has 14 residues. CDR3 sequence (DNA): TGTGCCAGCAGTGACCCGGGGGATGGCACTGGAGCTTTCTTT. Translation gives CASSDPGDGTGAFF.

This clonotype was seen ten or more times. The gene calls are TRBV2 and TRBJ2-7; a possible D gene is TRBD2 (7 bases). The CDR3 extends over 17 amino acids. CDR1 SNHLY and CDR2 FYNNEI come from the germline V gene. V lost 2 bases and J lost 3, with 20 bases in between. CDR3 bases: TGTGCCAGCAGTGAATGGGGGGGGGCCCCATCCTTCTACGAGCAGTACTTC. Encoded protein: CASSEWGGAPSFYEQYF.

This clonotype was picked up many times. The chain employs TRBV25-1 and TRBJ1-1; the D is unclear. From germline, CDR1 is MGHDK and CDR2 SYGVNS. Trimming removed 4 bases from V and 5 bases from J, with 14 bases in between. The CDR3 has 14 residues. The CDR3 DNA reads TGTGCCAGCAGTGCGTTGGAGGGTTCAACTGAAGCTTTCTTT. Its protein product is CASSALEGSTEAFF.

This chain joins TRBV20-1 and TRBJ2-7; TRBD1 matches 9 bases. V gave up 4 bases and J gave up 0 bases; unmatched junction bases: 10. Germline CDR1 DFQATT, CDR2 SNEGSKA (reference sequence). This CDR3 has 16 amino acids. CDR3 sequence (DNA): TGCAGTGCTAAGGAGGTCGGACAGGGGTTCTCCTACGAGCAGTACTTC. Translating gives CSAKEVGQGFSYEQYF.

This clonotype was counted many times. The CDR3 DNA is TGTGCCAGCAGGGCAGGGGGCGGCAATCAGCCCCAGCATTTT. Its translation is CASRAGGGNQPQHF. The chain is built from TRBV12-3 or TRBV12-4 and TRBJ1-5; 8 bases are a match to TRBD1. The CDR3 spans 14 residues. V shed 6 bases, J shed 2 bases, and the junction held 3 bases outside the gene matches.

This clonotype was detected many times. This sequence joins TRBV28 and TRBJ1-5; unclear D gene. This CDR3 contains 16 residues. CDR1 is MDHEN, CDR2 SYDVKM, per germline. The V gene lost 6 bases and the J gene lost 3 bases, with 18 bases spanning the gap. The CDR3 bases are TGTGCCAGCAGCCGTCAGAGACGGATCTACAATCAGCCCCAGCATTTT. Its protein product is CASSRQRRIYNQPQHF.

In this sample, this clonotype turned up many times. The chain is built from TRBV7-2 and TRBJ2-5; 7 positions agree with TRBD2. The trim removed 5 bases at V and 0 bases at J, leaving 3 bases unmatched. Germline V gene data show CDR1 as SGHTA and CDR2 as FQGNSA. The length of the CDR3 is 14 residues. The CDR3 nucleotides read TGTGCCAGCAGCCGAGCGGGGAACCAAGAGACCCAGTACTTC. This sequence encodes CASSRAGNQETQYF.

In its sample, this clonotype was seen a few times. J is TRBJ1-5 and V is TRBV24-1; tentatively, D is TRBD1 (5 bases). Germline V lookup: CDR1 KGHDR, CDR2 SFDVKD. The V end lost 12 bases, the J end lost 7 bases, and 12 bases lay between the germline ends. The CDR3 runs 11 residues. The CDR3 DNA reads TGTGCCTCGGGACGGGAACAGCCCCAGCATTTT. Translation gives CASGREQPQHF.

This clonotype showed up just a few times. The chain recombines TRBV28 with TRBJ2-7, with 12 bases fitting TRBD1. Germline CDR1 reads MDHEN; CDR2 reads SYDVKM. Germline trimming cut 6 bases from V and 2 bases from J; bases unmatched to any gene: 5. The CDR3 extends over 15 amino acids. The CDR3 sequence is CASRRDRGRTYEQYF. CDR3 nucleotides: TGTGCCAGCAGGAGGGACAGGGGGCGTACCTACGAGCAGTACTTC. Based on the CDR3 plus reference TRBV28 and TRBJ2-7, the full variable domain is DVKVTQSSRYLVKRTGEKVFLECVQDMDHENMFWYRQDPGLGLRLIYFSYDVKMKEKGDIPEGYSVSREKKERFSLILESASTNQTSMYLCASRRDRGRTYEQYFGPGTRLTVT.

The chain combines TRBV9 with TRBJ1-2; a weak D match, TRBD1 (5 bases). The CDR3 loop spans 13 amino acids. Trimming left V 2 bases short and J 3 bases short, with 8 bases between. The V gene's germline CDR1 is SGDLS and CDR2 YYNGEE. The CDR3 DNA follows: TGTGCCAGCAGCGTCGACAGTCACTATGGCTACACCTTC. Translating gives CASSVDSHYGYTF.

This clonotype occurred many times. This chain connects TRBV28 to TRBJ2-7; D unclear. Between the trimmed V and J ends, which lost 6 bases and 7 bases, there was a span of 13 bases. This CDR3 is built from 12 residues. Germline V gene data show CDR1 as MDHEN and CDR2 as SYDVKM. The CDR3 is CASSLDHGEQYF. The CDR3 DNA follows: TGTGCCAGCAGCCTTGACCACGGGGAGCAGTACTTC. The full variable domain, with the rest looked up from reference TRBV28 and TRBJ2-7, is DVKVTQSSRYLVKRTGEKVFLECVQDMDHENMFWYRQDPGLGLRLIYFSYDVKMKEKGDIPEGYSVSREKKERFSLILESASTNQTSMYLCASSLDHGEQYFGPGTRLTVT.

This clonotype was recorded at least ten times. The chain uses TRBV28 and TRBJ1-1, with 8 positions matching TRBD1. V shed 6 bases and J 5 bases; nucleotides not matched to a gene: 8. Germline V gene data show CDR1 as MDHEN and CDR2 as SYDVKM. This CDR3 is built from 14 residues. This CDR3 is CASSPQGVGTEAFF. The CDR3 DNA sequence: TGTGCCAGCAGCCCACAGGGGGTGGGAACTGAAGCTTTCTTT.

In this sample, this clonotype turned up many times. The chain combines TRBV27 with TRBJ2-7, with a tentative D call TRBD2 (6 bases). Germline CDR1 and CDR2: MNHEY and SMNVEV (reference sequence). The germline V and J ends were trimmed by 8 bases and 6 bases, with 17 bases remaining between them. The CDR3 is made up of 13 amino acids. CDR3 DNA sequence: TGTGCCAGCGCTGCTGCGGGGACTCTCGAGCAGTACTTC. Translating gives CASAAAGTLEQYF.

The V call is TRBV13, the J call TRBJ2-7; TRBD2 aligns across 7 bases. CDR3 length: 18 residues. Germline CDR1 reads PRHDT; CDR2 reads FYEKMQ (reference sequence). Trimming cost V 6 bases and J 0 bases; bases outside gene matches: 17. The CDR3 here is CASSPRSGEGFSSYEQYF. The DNA of the CDR3 is TGTGCCAGCAGTCCGAGGTCGGGGGAGGGGTTTAGCTCCTACGAGCAGTACTTC.

This clonotype occurred a few times. The V gene is TRBV6-5, the J gene TRBJ2-3; the match to TRBD1 covers 7 bases. The CDR3 contains 14 residues. The germline gives CDR1 MNHEY, CDR2 SVGAGI. V shed 4 bases and J 6 bases; nucleotides not matched to a gene: 7. The CDR3 loop reads CASSFVQGQDTQYF. The CDR3 bases are TGTGCCAGCAGTTTTGTACAGGGACAGGATACGCAGTATTTT.

The rearrangement joins TRBV20-1 to TRBJ2-7, with D unclear. Germline values: CDR1 DFQATT, CDR2 SNEGSKA (reference sequence). CDR3 length equals 13 residues. Trimming cost V 0 bases and J 0 bases, with 6 bases left between them. The CDR3 DNA is TGCAGTGCTAGAGACAGAGCCTCCTACGAGCAGTACTTC. This codes for CSARDRASYEQYF.

This chain connects TRBV27 to TRBJ2-1; TRBD1 agrees at 7 bases. Germline V lookup: CDR1 MNHEY, CDR2 SMNVEV (reference sequence). This CDR3 has 13 amino acids. V trimming: 4 bases; J trimming: 7 bases; junction bases outside the gene matches: 4. CDR3 amino acids: CASSWDSLNEQFF. CDR3 nucleotide sequence: TGTGCCAGCAGTTGGGACAGCTTAAATGAGCAGTTCTTC.

This clonotype was seen a handful of times. The chain combines TRBV29-1 with TRBJ2-5; 7 bases are shared with TRBD2. The CDR3 is 13 residues long. Germline V gene sequence: CDR1 SQVTM, CDR2 ANQGSEA. The junction had 4 bases not matched to a gene; V was cut back by 3 bases and J by 3 bases. The CDR3 region is CSVDRTREETQYF. CDR3 DNA sequence: TGCAGCGTTGATAGGACTAGGGAAGAGACCCAGTACTTC.